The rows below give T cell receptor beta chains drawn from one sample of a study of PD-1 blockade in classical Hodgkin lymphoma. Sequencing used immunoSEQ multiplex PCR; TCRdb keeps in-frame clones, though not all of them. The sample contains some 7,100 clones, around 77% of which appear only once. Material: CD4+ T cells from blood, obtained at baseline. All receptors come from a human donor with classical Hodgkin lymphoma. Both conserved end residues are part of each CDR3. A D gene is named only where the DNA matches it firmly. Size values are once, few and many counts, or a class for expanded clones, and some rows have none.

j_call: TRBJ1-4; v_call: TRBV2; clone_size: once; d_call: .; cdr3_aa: CASRQDRIRGEWFF; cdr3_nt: TGTGCCAGCAGGCAAGACAGGATTCGGGGGGAGTGGTTTTTC
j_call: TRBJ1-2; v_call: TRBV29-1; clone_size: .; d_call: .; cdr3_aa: CSVETYRVKHF; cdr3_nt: TGCAGCGTTGAAACCTACAGGGTCAAGCATTTC
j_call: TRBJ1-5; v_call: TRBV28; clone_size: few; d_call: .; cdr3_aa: CASGNRVGNQPQHF; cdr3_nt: TGTGCCAGCGGTAACAGGGTAGGCAATCAGCCCCAGCATTTT
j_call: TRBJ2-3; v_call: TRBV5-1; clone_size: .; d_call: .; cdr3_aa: CASLKNGGTDTQYF; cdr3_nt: TGCGCCAGCTTGAAAAACGGGGGCACAGATACGCAGTATTTT
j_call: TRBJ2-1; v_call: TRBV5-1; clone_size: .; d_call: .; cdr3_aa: CASSFLAEQFF; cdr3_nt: TGCGCCAGCAGCTTTCTAGCGGAGCAGTTCTTC
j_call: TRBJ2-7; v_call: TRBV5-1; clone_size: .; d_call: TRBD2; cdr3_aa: CASRLAGGSSYEQYF; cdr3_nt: TGCGCCAGCAGACTAGCGGGAGGGAGCTCCTACGAGCAGTACTTC
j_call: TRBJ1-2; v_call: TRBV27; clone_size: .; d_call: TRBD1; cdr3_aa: CASSLKGQGAGYGYTF; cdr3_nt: TGTGCCAGCAGTTTGAAGGGACAGGGGGCGGGCTATGGCTACACCTTC
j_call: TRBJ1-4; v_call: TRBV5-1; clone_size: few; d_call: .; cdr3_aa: CASSLVQGGGNEKLFF; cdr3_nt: TGCGCCAGCAGCTTGGTGCAGGGCGGCGGTAATGAAAAACTGTTTTTT
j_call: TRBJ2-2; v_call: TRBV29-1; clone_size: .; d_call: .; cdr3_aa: CSGSGSSPSGELFF; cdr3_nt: TGCAGCGGATCGGGGTCGTCTCCTTCCGGGGAGCTGTTTTTT
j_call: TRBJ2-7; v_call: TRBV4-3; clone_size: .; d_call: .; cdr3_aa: CASSQEFTDRSSYEQYF; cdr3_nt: TGCGCCAGCAGCCAAGAGTTCACCGACAGGAGCTCCTACGAGCAGTACTTC
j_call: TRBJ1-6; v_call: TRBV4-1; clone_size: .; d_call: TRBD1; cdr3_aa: CASSHVLTTGKNSPLHF; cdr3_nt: TGCGCCAGCAGCCATGTTTTGACGACAGGGAAAAATTCACCCCTCCACTTT
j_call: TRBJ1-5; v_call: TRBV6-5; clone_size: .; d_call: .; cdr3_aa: CASSKTHRQSQPQHF; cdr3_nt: TGTGCCAGCAGTAAAACCCATCGGCAGTCCCAGCCCCAGCATTTT
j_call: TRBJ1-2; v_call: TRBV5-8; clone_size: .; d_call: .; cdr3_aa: CASSLERRAKGYTF; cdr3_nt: TGTGCCAGCAGCTTGGAACGCCGTGCTAAGGGCTACACCTTC
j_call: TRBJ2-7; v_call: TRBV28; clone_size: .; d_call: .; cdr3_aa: CASSKPDAYVRSYEQYF; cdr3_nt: TGTGCCAGCAGCAAACCGGACGCGTATGTTCGCAGCTACGAGCAGTACTTC
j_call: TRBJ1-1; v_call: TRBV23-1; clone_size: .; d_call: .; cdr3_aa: CASTRGEQRPKSQNTEAFF; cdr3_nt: TGCGCCAGCACCCGGGGGGAGCAAAGACCTAAAAGTCAAAACACTGAAGCTTTCTTT
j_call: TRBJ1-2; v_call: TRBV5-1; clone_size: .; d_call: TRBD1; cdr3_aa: CASSVGTGVANYGYTF; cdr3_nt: TGCGCCAGCAGCGTAGGGACAGGGGTAGCTAACTATGGCTACACCTTC
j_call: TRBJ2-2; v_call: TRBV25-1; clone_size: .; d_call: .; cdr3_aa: CASSEQAAGELFF; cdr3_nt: TGTGCCAGCAGTGAACAGGCGGCCGGGGAGCTGTTTTTT
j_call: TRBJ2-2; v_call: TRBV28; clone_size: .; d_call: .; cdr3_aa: CASSSRREVTGELFF; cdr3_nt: TGTGCCAGCAGTTCTCGGAGGGAAGTAACCGGGGAGCTGTTTTTT
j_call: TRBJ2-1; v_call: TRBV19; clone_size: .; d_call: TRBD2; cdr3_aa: CASSMGNSGNSYNEQFF; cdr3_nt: TGTGCCAGTAGTATGGGTAATAGCGGGAACTCCTACAATGAGCAGTTCTTC
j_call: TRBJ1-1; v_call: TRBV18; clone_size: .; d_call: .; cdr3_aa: CASSPLQGSEAFF; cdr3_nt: TGTGCCAGCTCACCACTTCAGGGGTCTGAAGCTTTCTTT
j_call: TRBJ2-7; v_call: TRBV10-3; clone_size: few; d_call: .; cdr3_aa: CAISGRVGYEQYF; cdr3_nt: TGTGCCATCAGTGGGAGGGTAGGTTACGAGCAGTACTTC
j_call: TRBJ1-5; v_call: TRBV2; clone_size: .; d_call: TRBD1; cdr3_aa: CASKGQSTFNQPQHF; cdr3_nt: TGTGCCAGCAAGGGACAGTCGACGTTTAATCAGCCCCAGCATTTT
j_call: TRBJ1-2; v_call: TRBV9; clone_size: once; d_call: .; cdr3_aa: CASSVGRAVRGDGYTF; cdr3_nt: TGTGCCAGCAGCGTAGGCAGGGCCGTTAGGGGAGATGGCTACACCTTC
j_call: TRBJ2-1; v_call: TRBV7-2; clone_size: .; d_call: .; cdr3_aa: CASSIGLEKSSYNEQFF; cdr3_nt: TGTGCCAGCAGCATAGGACTGGAGAAGAGCTCCTACAATGAGCAGTTCTTC
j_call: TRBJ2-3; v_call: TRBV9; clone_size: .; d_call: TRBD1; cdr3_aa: CASSGGQGRSTDTQYF; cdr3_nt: TGTGCCAGCAGCGGGGGACAGGGGCGAAGCACAGATACGCAGTATTTT
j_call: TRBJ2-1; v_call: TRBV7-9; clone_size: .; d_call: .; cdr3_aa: CASVRTVNSYNEQFF; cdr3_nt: TGTGCCAGCGTCCGGACAGTGAACTCCTACAATGAGCAGTTCTTC
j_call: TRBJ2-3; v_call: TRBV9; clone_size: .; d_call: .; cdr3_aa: CASSVMGRGTDTQYF; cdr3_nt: TGTGCCAGCAGCGTAATGGGGCGGGGCACAGATACGCAGTATTTT
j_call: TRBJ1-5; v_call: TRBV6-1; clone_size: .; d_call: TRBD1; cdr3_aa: CASSNDRAGGQPQHF; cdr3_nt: TGTGCCAGCAGTAACGACAGGGCGGGTGGGCAGCCCCAGCATTTT
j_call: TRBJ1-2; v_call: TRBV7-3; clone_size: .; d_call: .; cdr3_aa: CATRPVDGYTF; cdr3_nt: TGTGCCACCAGACCGGTGGATGGCTACACCTTC
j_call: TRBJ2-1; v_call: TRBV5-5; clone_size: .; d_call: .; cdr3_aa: CASSLLGGSSYNEQFF; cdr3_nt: TGTGCCAGCAGCTTGCTAGGGGGGAGCTCCTACAATGAGCAGTTCTTC
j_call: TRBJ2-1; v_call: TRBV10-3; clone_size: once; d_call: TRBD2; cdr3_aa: CAAQAGAPTNEQFF; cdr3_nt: TGTGCCGCCCAAGCGGGGGCGCCCACCAATGAGCAGTTCTTC
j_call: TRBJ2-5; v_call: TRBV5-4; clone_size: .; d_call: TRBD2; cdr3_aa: CASSTGTNQETQYF; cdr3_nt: TGTGCCAGCAGCACCGGGACTAATCAAGAGACCCAGTACTTC
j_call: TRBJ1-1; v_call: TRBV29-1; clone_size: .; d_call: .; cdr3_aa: CSVEHRANTEAFF; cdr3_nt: TGCAGCGTTGAACACAGGGCGAACACTGAAGCTTTCTTT
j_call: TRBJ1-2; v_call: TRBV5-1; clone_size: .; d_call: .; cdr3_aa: CASSVRGNYGYTF; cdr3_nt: TGCGCCAGCAGCGTCAGGGGTAACTATGGCTACACCTTC
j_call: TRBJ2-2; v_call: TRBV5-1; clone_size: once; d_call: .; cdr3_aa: CASSLAFAGATTGELFF; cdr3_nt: TGCGCCAGCAGCTTGGCTTTTGCGGGGGCCACCACCGGGGAGCTGTTTTTT
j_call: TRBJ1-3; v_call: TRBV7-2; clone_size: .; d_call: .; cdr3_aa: CASSLRQGPGNTIYF; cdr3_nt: TGTGCCAGCAGCTTACGGCAGGGTCCCGGAAACACCATATATTTT
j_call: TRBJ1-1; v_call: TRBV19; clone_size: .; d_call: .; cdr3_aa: CASQTGPSPNTEAFF; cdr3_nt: TGTGCCAGTCAGACTGGACCTTCCCCGAACACTGAAGCTTTCTTT
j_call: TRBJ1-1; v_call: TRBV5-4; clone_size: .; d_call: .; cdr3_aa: CASSPLGGNTEAFF; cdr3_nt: TGTGCCAGCAGCCCTCTTGGCGGGAACACTGAAGCTTTCTTT
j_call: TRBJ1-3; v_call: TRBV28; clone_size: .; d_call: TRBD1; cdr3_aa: CASSSTQIRGDTIYF; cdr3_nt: TGTGCCAGCAGTTCGACGCAAATCAGGGGGGACACCATATATTTT
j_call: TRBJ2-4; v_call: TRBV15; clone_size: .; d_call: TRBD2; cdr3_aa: CATSRAGTTQNIQYF; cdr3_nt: TGTGCCACCAGCAGAGCAGGGACTACCCAAAACATTCAGTACTTC
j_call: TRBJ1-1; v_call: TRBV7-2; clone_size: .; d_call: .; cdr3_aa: CASSLEFSGGAGNTEAFF; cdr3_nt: TGTGCCAGCAGCTTAGAATTTTCCGGGGGCGCCGGGAACACTGAAGCTTTCTTT
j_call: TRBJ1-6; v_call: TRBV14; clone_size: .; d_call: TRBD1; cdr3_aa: CASSQEGTAFSPLHF; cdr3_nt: TGTGCCAGCAGCCAAGAAGGGACAGCATTTTCACCCCTCCACTTT
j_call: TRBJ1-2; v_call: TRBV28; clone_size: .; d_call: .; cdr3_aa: CASSWQNYGYTF; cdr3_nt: TGTGCCAGCAGTTGGCAGAACTATGGCTACACCTTC
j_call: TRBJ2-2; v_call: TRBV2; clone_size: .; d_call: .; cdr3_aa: CASRLGPTGELFF; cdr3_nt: TGTGCCAGCAGATTGGGGCCAACGGGGGAGCTGTTTTTT
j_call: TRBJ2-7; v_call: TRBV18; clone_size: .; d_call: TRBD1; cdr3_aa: CASSLDRADEQYF; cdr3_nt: TGTGCCAGCTCACTGGACAGGGCCGACGAGCAGTACTTC
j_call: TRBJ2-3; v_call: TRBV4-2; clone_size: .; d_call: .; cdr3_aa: CASSLIDDTQYF; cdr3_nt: TGTGCCAGCAGCCTTATAGACGATACGCAGTATTTT
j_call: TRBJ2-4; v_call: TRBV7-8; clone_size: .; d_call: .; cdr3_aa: CASSLNQQNIQYF; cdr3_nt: TGTGCCAGCAGCTTAAACCAACAAAACATTCAGTACTTC
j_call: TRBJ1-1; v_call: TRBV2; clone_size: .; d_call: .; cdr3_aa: CASSVSPLNTEAFF; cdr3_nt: TGTGCCAGCAGTGTTTCCCCATTGAACACTGAAGCTTTCTTT
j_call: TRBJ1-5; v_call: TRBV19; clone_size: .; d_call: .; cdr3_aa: CASSKGLQSNQPQHF; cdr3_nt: TGTGCCAGTAGTAAGGGGCTTCAAAGCAATCAGCCCCAGCATTTT